The 6 T cell receptor beta chains given below trace back to one sample, sequenced in a study of T cells in Graves' hyperthyroidism and ophthalmopathy. Template material for amplifying TCR beta CDR3 regions consisted of RNA transcripts. TCR CDR3 regions were first amplified by RT-PCR with HTBI primers. TCRdb ran MiXCR on the multiplex PCR reads and lists one entry per CDR3 protein. This table holds roughly 350,000 distinct CDR3 sequences, roughly 15% found once. The sequenced sample consisted of blood. The receptors here all came from a woman in her 30s with Graves' ophthalmopathy.

This chain links TRBV12-5 with TRBJ2-5; TRBD2 is a possible D gene (6 bases). CDR3 length: 15 residues. Germline CDR1 is LGHNT and CDR2 is FRNRAP. Trimming removed 0 bases from V and 5 bases from J, with 13 bases in between. In DNA, the CDR3 is TGTGCTAGTGGTTTGGTAGGGCTCGCGGGGGAGACCCAGTACTTC. It is translated as CASGLVGLAGETQYF. The full variable domain, rest sourced from reference TRBV12-5 and TRBJ2-5, is DARVTQTPRHKVTEMGQEVTMRCQPILGHNTVFWYRQTMMQGLELLAYFRNRAPLDDSGMPKDRFSAEMPDATLATLKIQPSEPRDSAVYFCASGLVGLAGETQYFGPGTRLLVL.

The chain employs TRBV24-1 and TRBJ2-7; D is uncertain. The CDR3 length is 9 residues. V was cut by 5 bases and J by 9 bases, with 4 bases left in between. Looked up from germline, CDR1 is KGHDR and CDR2 is SFDVKD. CDR3: CATSGGQYF. The CDR3 DNA reads TGTGCCACCAGTGGCGGGCAGTACTTC.

Many counts were recorded for this clonotype. The genes are TRBV5-5 and TRBJ2-3; TRBD2 matches 8 bases. Per germline, CDR1 SGHKS and CDR2 YYEKEE (reference sequence). This CDR3 region has 17 residues. V shed 0 bases and J 4 bases; nucleotides not matched to a gene: 10. This chain's CDR3 is CASSLVFRQRGSDTQYF. Written as DNA, the CDR3 is TGTGCCAGCAGCTTGGTGTTCAGACAGCGGGGGTCAGATACGCAGTATTTT. The full variable domain, with the rest looked up from reference TRBV5-5 and TRBJ2-3, is DAGVTQSPTHLIKTRGQQVTLRCSPISGHKSVSWYQQVLGQGPQFIFQYYEKEERGRGNFPDRFSARQFPNYSSELNVNALLLGDSALYLCASSLVFRQRGSDTQYFGPGTRLTVL.

This clonotype was picked up many times. This CDR3 reads CASTPGQGTDTEAFF. The CDR3 DNA is TGTGCCAGCACCCCGGGACAGGGGACAGACACTGAAGCTTTCTTT. The chain has TRBV6-2 or TRBV6-3 and TRBJ1-1; 10 nucleotides agree with TRBD1. The germline CDR1 and CDR2 sequences are MNHEY and SVGEGT. V shed 7 bases and J 3 bases; nucleotides not matched to a gene: 8. The CDR3 is made up of 15 amino acids.

This clonotype was seen only a few times. The chain has TRBV5-1 and TRBJ2-6; D could derive from TRBD1 or TRBD2 (7 bases each). Trimming took off 0 bases at V and 1 base at J, with 14 bases between the two ends. CDR3 size: 18 residues. The germline CDR1 and CDR2 sequences are SGHRS and YFSETQ. The CDR3 DNA follows: TGCGCCAGCAGCTTGGGGGGGGGACAGCCGTCTGGGGCCAACGTCCTGACTTTC. Translating it yields CASSLGGGQPSGANVLTF.

This clonotype was observed many times. The V and J genes are TRBV6-1 and TRBJ2-1; D gene unclear. The CDR3 covers 13 residues. The ends were cut back, 6 bases at V and 8 bases at J, with 14 bases in the middle. Germline lookup yields CDR1 MNHNS and CDR2 SASEGT. The CDR3 DNA is TGTGCCAGCAGAACGGACCCGACGGATGAGCAGTTCTTC. Amino acid sequence: CASRTDPTDEQFF.